This TCR beta chain was captured in a study of blood T cell repertoires in COVID-19 (TCRdb year 2020). For the wider study: Samples from collaborators originated in the United States, Italy and Spain and spanned both the acute and convalescent phases of COVID-19. The material from the prospective study consisted of cDNA or gDNA derived from T cells, B-cell-depleted T cells, or PBMCs. The dataset comprised deeply sampled blood TCRbeta repertoires from subjects exposed to, actively infected with, or recovered from COVID-19. The repertoires were made available in a free public database intended to serve as a resource for research on the immune response to SARS-CoV-2. Samples were obtained from the ongoing ImmuneRACE study (first 160 participants) and from over 1,000 subjects provided by 6 global collaborators. Nearly every sample came with metadata listing a de-identified subject ID, COVID-19 status, age in years and sex. Where available, HLA class I and class II types were taken from metadata supplied by the sample provider and were not determined by assay-based typing.

What the study reported, not specific to this receptor: The amount of clinical and demographic metadata varied by source and participant and was provided uncurated.

The germline V gene encodes CDR1 SEHNR and CDR2 FQNEAQ (reference sequence). The CDR3 covers 13 residues, taking in both the cysteine and the phenylalanine. CDR3 DNA is the only sequence kept; it has 39 bases, read in frame from the first base. Trimming removed 5 bases from V and 6 bases from J; the gene matches leave 3 bases unexplained. Turning to this clone: Its antigen is currently not known. Per-base qualities were not stored, and no clone one base away is much larger.

TCRbeta CDR3 regions were amplified from genomic DNA using the immunoSEQ Assay, a bias-controlled multiplex PCR. Per the authors' processing: Within the assay, amplification of reference gene primers was used to estimate how many nucleated cells each sample contained. Sequence reads were collapsed and filtered to measure the absolute abundance of every unique TCRbeta CDR3 rearrangement. For each sample, productive Simpson clonality was calculated as the square root of Simpson's diversity index across productive rearrangements. Entries here come from immuneACCESS through TCRdb and include only in-frame sequences with V and J called. Some clones fail to appear in such tables; in the studies checked, an unresolved V gene covers under half of the shortfall, and the cause of the remainder is unknown. V, J and clone size are those of that table, while D and trimming were read from the DNA. The sample table contains more than 250,000 clones; only one count was recorded for roughly 87% of them. Clones ranked in the top ten supply approximately 5% of the sample.

Enrolling through a virtual design, the prospective study's participants ranged in age from roughly 18 to 89 years and lived across roughly 24 United States geographic areas. To assign participants to cohorts, the prospective study relied on clinical history that participants themselves reported in a screening survey and a study questionnaire. Recovered participants in ImmuneRACE Cohort 3 were defined by two consecutive negative NP/OP PCR tests, clearance by a healthcare professional, or resolution of symptoms. Mobile phlebotomists in the prospective study collected whole blood, serum and a nasopharyngeal or oropharyngeal swab from every participant. Participants in the prospective study had the option to provide additional blood draws and questionnaires over a roughly two-month period. Before DNA extraction, blood samples from the prospective study were shipped at room temperature or frozen.

The specimen was PBMCs or T cells enriched from blood (not recorded which). This chain is built from TRBV7-9 and TRBJ2-2, and 7 junctional nucleotides match TRBD1. The clonotype originates from a woman aged 25-40 years who had recovered from COVID-19. This receptor has the CDR3 CASSPTGPGELFF. The nucleotide sequence is TGTGCCAGCAGCCCGACAGGGCCCGGGGAGCTGTTTTTT.